Shown below are 10 T cell receptor beta chains from a single sample sequenced in a study of blood T cell repertoires in COVID-19. Data came from immunoSEQ multiplex PCR; TCRdb stores just in-frame clones and leaves some out. The sample lists around 310,000 clones, about 90% occurring once. What was sequenced was PBMCs or T cells enriched from blood (not recorded which). The source is a woman aged 25 to 45 who had recovered from COVID-19.

The chain has TRBV7-2 and TRBJ1-1; D possibly corresponds to TRBD1 (5 bases). The CDR3 sequence is 17 residues long. Deletions cut 0 bases from V and 0 bases from J, with 14 bases between. Germline lookup yields CDR1 SGHTA and CDR2 FQGNSA. CDR3 sequence: CASSLAGDIGMNTEAFF. Here the CDR3 DNA reads TGTGCCAGCAGCTTAGCAGGGGATATCGGTATGAACACTGAAGCTTTCTTT. The complete variable domain, with remaining parts taken from reference TRBV7-2 and TRBJ1-1, reads GAGVSQSPSNKVTEKGKDVELRCDPISGHTALYWYRQSLGQGLEFLIYFQGNSAPDKSGLPSDRFSAERTGGSVSTLTIQRTQQEDSAVYLCASSLAGDIGMNTEAFFGQGTRLTVV.

The V call is TRBV2, the J call TRBJ2-2, with 16 bases identical to TRBD2. This CDR3 has 18 residues. V was clipped by 2 bases and J by 5 bases; unmatched bases: 5. From germline, CDR1 is SNHLY and CDR2 FYNNEI. In DNA form, the CDR3 reads TGTGCCAGCAGTGAAAGAGGGACTAGCGGGAGGGTGACCGGGGAGCTGTTTTTT. Encoded protein: CASSERGTSGRVTGELFF.

The rearrangement uses TRBV7-9 and TRBJ1-5; the D gene is possibly TRBD1 (5 bases). The CDR3 runs to 14 residues. Trimming cost V 5 bases and J 11 bases, with 19 bases left between them. The V gene's germline CDR1 is SEHNR and CDR2 FQNEAQ (reference sequence). CDR3 sequence: CASSLGRTSEAQHF. The CDR3 nucleotides are TGTGCCAGCAGCCTAGGACGGACATCCGAAGCCCAGCATTTT.

Notes on this clone: The junction shows a germline mismatch at one end, possibly a read error. The chain uses TRBV18 and TRBJ1-3; 7 bases fit TRBD1. Germline CDR1 is KGHSH and CDR2 is LQKENI. This CDR3 region has 14 residues. The CDR3: CASSPRDSSLFSLF. CDR3 nucleotide sequence: TGTGCCAGCTCACCCCGGGACAGCTCTCTTTTTTCTCTTTTT.

CDR3 bases: TGTGCCACTCGATGGACAGATTTAAATTCACCCCTCCACTTT. Translating gives CATRWTDLNSPLHF. The chain uses TRBV27 and TRBJ1-6; TRBD1 might be the D (6 bases). The CDR3 spans 14 residues. Germline values: CDR1 MNHEY, CDR2 SMNVEV (reference sequence). V was pared by 10 bases and J by 7 bases, with 17 bases between.

The chain joins TRBV7-9 to TRBJ2-1; a weak D match, TRBD2 (6 bases). The germline CDR1 and CDR2 sequences are SEHNR and FQNEAQ (reference sequence). This CDR3 region has 15 residues. Between the trimmed V and J ends, which lost 3 bases and 4 bases, there was a span of 13 bases. The CDR3 bases are TGTGCCAGCAGCTTCGGCGGGGATGCATACAATGAGCAGTTCTTC. Residues: CASSFGGDAYNEQFF.

The chain uses TRBV29-1 and TRBJ1-2; TRBD1 matches 8 bases. CDR3 length: 15 amino acids. J was trimmed by 1 base and V by 5 bases; bases with no gene match: 9. CDR1 SQVTM and CDR2 ANQGSEA come from the germline V gene. CDR3 in amino acids: CSVFTGGFVNYGYTF. The CDR3, as DNA: TGCAGCGTTTTTACAGGGGGGTTTGTTAACTATGGCTACACCTTC.

V gene TRBV18 combines with J gene TRBJ1-6; 8 bases are shared with TRBD1. The CDR3 sequence is 17 residues long. V shed 0 bases and J 8 bases; nucleotides not matched to a gene: 9. Looked up from germline, CDR1 is KGHSH and CDR2 is LQKENI. In DNA form, the CDR3 reads TGTGCCAGCTCACCACCGGGACAGGCGCCCCAGGATTCACCCCTCCACTTT. Protein sequence: CASSPPGQAPQDSPLHF. Variable domain in full (rest from reference TRBV18 and TRBJ1-6): NAGVMQNPRHLVRRRGQEARLRCSPMKGHSHVYWYRQLPEEGLKFMVYLQKENIIDESGMPKERFSAEFPKEGPSILRIQQVVRGDSAAYFCASSPPGQAPQDSPLHFGNGTRLTVT.

This chain uses TRBV15 with TRBJ1-6; D is ambiguous. The CDR3 consists of 17 residues. V was clipped by 0 bases and J by 0 bases, with 9 bases between them. Germline V CDR1 and CDR2: LNHNV, YYDKDF (reference sequence). This chain's CDR3 is CATSRDKMSSYNSPLHF. The CDR3 DNA reads TGTGCCACCAGCAGAGATAAAATGAGCTCCTATAATTCACCCCTCCACTTT.

CDR3 DNA sequence: TGCGCCAGCAGCTACACCCGGGACTCGAAGACCCAGTACTTC. It translates to CASSYTRDSKTQYF. This chain connects TRBV5-1 to TRBJ2-5; D perhaps matches TRBD2 (6 bases). Trimming cost V 3 bases and J 6 bases, with 15 bases left between them. Looked up from germline, CDR1 is SGHRS and CDR2 is YFSETQ. The CDR3 loop spans 14 amino acids.